A selection of T cell receptor beta chains follows, all from one sample in a study of CD8+ T cells in alopecia areata. Some clones are missing from TCRdb's copy, which holds only in-frame ones; the method was immunoSEQ multiplex PCR. The table lists about 98,000 clones, about 40% of them singletons, with approximately 0.79% in the top ten. The sequenced sample consisted of CD4+ T cells sorted from blood. The receptors were sampled from a human donor with alopecia areata. CDR3s leave out the opening cysteine and the closing phenylalanine or tryptophan. Clone size is not always given. Where it is, it says once, few, many or a class for expanded clones.

j_gene | v_gene | abundance | CDR3aa
TRBJ2-1 | TRBV29-1 | . | SVLGLEVYNEQF
TRBJ2-3 | TRBV5-1 | . | ASSLLAGNTDTQY
TRBJ2-5 | TRBV5-1 | . | ASSPGQGAQIETQY
TRBJ2-5 | TRBV20-1 | once | SANYQETQY
TRBJ1-1 | TRBV5-1 | . | ASSLGGSGTEAF
TRBJ2-3 | TRBV29-1 | . | SVEDQGADTQY
TRBJ2-7 | TRBV29-1 | few | SAGTSGGYEQY
TRBJ2-6 | TRBV5-1 | few | ASSLSRIPDSGANVLT
TRBJ1-1 | TRBV2 | . | ASKGTGNTEAF
TRBJ1-2 | TRBV27 | . | ASSFRPGSYGYT
TRBJ2-5 | TRBV29-1 | . | SASFTGETQY
TRBJ1-4 | TRBV2 | few | ASSEGAYGEKLF
TRBJ1-6 | TRBV5-1 | . | ASSLGGQVNSPLH
TRBJ2-2 | TRBV5-1 | . | ASSSEGELF
TRBJ2-5 | TRBV4-3 | once | ASSPGPDLVRSETQY
TRBJ2-1 | TRBV5-4 | . | ASSFSLFGLAENEQF
TRBJ1-2 | TRBV14 | medium-sized | ASSQILYYGYT
TRBJ1-2 | TRBV29-1 | few | SAQVNYGYT
TRBJ2-6 | TRBV29-1 | . | SVASSGANVLT
TRBJ2-4 | TRBV6-5 | . | ASSLAGTEKNIQY
TRBJ1-4 | TRBV30 | . | AWSRRLEKLF
TRBJ2-1 | TRBV7-2 | . | ASSPDGRGEQF